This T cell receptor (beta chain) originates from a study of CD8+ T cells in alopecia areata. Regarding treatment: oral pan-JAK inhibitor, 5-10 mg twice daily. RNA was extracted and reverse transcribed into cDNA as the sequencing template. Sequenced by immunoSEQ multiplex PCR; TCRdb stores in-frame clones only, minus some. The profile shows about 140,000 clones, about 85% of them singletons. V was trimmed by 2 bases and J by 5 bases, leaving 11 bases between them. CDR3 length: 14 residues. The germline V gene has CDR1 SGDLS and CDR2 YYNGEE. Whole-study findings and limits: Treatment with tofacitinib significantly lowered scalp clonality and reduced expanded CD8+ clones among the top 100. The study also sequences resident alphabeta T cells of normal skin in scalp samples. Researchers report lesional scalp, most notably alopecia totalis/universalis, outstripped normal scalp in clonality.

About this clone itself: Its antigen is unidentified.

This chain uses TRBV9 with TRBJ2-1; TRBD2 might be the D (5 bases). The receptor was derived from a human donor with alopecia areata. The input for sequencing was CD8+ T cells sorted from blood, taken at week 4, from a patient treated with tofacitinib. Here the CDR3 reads CASSVSGKNNEQFF. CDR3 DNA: TGTGCCAGCAGCGTCTCCGGGAAGAACAATGAGCAGTTCTTC.